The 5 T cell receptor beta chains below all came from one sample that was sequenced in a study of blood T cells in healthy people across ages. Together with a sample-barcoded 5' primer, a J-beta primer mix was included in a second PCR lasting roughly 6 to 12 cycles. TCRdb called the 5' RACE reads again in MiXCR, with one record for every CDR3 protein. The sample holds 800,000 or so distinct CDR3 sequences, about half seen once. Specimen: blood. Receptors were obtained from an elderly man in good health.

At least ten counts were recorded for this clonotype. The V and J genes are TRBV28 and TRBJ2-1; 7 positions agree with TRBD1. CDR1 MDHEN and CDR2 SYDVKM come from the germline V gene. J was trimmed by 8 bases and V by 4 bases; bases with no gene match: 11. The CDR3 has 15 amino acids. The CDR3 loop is CASSSRQGYFDEQFF. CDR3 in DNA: TGTGCCAGCAGTTCAAGACAGGGCTATTTTGATGAGCAGTTCTTC.

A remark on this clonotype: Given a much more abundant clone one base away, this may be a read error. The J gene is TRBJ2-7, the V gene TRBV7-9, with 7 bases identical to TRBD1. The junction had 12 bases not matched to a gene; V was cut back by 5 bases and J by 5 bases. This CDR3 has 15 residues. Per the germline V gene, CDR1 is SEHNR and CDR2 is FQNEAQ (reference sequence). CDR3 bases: TGTGCCAGCAGCAAATTGCGACAGGGAGCCAACGAGCAGTACTTC. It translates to CASSKLRQGANEQYF. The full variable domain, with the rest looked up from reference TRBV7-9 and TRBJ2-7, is DTGVSQNPRHKITKRGQNVTFRCDPISEHNRLYWYRQTLGQGPEFLTYFQNEAQLEKSRLLSDRFSAERPKGSFSTLEIQRTEQGDSAMYLCASSKLRQGANEQYFGPGTRLTVT.

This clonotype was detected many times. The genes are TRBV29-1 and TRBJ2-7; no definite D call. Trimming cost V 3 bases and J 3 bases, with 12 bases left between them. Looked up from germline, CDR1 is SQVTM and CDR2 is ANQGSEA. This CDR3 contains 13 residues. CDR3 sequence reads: CSVESQPNYEQYF. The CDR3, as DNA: TGCAGCGTTGAGTCACAGCCAAACTACGAGCAGTACTTC.

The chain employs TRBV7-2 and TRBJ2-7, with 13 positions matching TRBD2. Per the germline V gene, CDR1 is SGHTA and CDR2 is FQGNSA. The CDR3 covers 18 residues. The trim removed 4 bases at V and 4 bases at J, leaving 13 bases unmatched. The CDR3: CASSSRDRGLAGAYEQYF. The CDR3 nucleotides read TGTGCCAGCAGCTCCCGGGACAGAGGACTAGCGGGAGCGTACGAGCAGTACTTC.

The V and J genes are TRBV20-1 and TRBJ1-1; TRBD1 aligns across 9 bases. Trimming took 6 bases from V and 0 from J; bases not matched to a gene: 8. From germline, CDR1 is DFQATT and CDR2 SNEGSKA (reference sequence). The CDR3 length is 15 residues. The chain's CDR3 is CSASTGQGMNTEAFF. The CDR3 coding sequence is TGCAGTGCCTCCACCGGACAGGGGATGAACACTGAAGCTTTCTTT.